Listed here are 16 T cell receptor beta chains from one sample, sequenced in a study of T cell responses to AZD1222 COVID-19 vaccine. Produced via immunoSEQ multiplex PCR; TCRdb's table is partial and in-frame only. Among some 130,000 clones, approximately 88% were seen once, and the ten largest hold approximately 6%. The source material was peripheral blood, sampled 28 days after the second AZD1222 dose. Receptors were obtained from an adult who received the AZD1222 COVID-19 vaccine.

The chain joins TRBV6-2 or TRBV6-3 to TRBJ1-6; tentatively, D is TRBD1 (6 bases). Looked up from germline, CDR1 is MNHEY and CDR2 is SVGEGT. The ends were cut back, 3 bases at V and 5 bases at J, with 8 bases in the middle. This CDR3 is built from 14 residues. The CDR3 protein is CASSYEGDNSPLHF. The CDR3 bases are TGTGCCAGCAGTTATGAGGGGGATAATTCACCCCTCCACTTT.

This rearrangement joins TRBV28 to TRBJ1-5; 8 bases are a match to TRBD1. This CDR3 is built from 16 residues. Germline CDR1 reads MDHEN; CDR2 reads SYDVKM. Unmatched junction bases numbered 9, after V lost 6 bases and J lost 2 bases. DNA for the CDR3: TGTGCCAGCAGCCCCCCGCCGGGACAGGGCAATCAGCCCCAGCATTTT. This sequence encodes CASSPPPGQGNQPQHF.

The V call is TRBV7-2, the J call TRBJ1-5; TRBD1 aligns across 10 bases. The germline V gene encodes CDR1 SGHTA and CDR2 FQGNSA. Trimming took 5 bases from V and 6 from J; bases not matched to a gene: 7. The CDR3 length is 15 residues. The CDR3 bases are TGTGCCAGCAGCCACCCTGGACAGGGGGGTCAGCCCCAGCATTTT. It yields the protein CASSHPGQGGQPQHF.

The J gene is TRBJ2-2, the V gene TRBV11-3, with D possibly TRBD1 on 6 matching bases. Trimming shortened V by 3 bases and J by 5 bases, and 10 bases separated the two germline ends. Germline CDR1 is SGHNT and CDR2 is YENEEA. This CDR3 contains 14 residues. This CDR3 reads CASSLSGETGELFF. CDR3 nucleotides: TGTGCCAGCAGCTTGTCAGGGGAGACCGGGGAGCTGTTTTTT.

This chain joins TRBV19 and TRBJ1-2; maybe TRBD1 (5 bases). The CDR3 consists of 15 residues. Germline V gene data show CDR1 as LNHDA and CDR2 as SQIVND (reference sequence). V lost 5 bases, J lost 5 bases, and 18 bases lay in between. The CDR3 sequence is CASSLAGPGRYGYTF. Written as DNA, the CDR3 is TGTGCCAGTAGTCTAGCAGGGCCAGGTCGATATGGCTACACCTTC.

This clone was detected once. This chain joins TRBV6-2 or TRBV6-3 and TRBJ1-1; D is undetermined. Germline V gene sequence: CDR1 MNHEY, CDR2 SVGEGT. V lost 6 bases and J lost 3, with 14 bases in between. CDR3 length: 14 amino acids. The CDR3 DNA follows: TGTGCCAGCAGCCCTGCGGGTCGGGACACTGAAGCTTTCTTT. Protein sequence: CASSPAGRDTEAFF.

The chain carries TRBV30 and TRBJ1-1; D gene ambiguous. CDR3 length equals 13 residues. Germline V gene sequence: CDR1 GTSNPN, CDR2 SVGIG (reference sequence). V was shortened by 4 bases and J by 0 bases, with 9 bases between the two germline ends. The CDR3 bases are TGTGCCTGGACTACGCTCATGAACACTGAAGCTTTCTTT. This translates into CAWTTLMNTEAFF.

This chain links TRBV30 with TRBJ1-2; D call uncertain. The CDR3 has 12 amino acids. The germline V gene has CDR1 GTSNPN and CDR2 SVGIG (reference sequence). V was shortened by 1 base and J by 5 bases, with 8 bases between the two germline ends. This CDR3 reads CAWSANKYGYTF. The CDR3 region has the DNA TGTGCCTGGAGTGCAAACAAATATGGCTACACCTTC.

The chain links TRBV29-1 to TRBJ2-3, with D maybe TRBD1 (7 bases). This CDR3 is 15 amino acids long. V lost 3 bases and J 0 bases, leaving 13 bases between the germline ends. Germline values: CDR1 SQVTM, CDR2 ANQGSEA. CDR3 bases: TGCAGCGTTGATCAGGGGGGCAGGAGCACAGATACGCAGTATTTT. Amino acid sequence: CSVDQGGRSTDTQYF.

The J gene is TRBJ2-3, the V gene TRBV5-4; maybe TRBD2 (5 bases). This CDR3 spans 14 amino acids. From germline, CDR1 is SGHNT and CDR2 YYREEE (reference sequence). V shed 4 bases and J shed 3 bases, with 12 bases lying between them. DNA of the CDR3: TGTGCCAGCAGCCCCGGACTTGGAACAGATACGCAGTATTTT. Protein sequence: CASSPGLGTDTQYF.

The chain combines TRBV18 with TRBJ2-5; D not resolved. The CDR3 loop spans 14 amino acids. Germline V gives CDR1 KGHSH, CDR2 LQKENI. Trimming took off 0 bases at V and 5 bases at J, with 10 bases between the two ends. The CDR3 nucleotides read TGTGCCAGCTCACCACCGGGTCTCGGGGAGACCCAGTACTTC. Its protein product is CASSPPGLGETQYF.

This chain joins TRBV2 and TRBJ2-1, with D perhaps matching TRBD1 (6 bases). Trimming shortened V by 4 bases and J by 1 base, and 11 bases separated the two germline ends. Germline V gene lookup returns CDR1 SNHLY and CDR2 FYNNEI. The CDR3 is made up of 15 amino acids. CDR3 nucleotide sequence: TGTGCCAGCAGTGTACCAGGGGATTCCTACAATGAGCAGTTCTTC. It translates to CASSVPGDSYNEQFF.

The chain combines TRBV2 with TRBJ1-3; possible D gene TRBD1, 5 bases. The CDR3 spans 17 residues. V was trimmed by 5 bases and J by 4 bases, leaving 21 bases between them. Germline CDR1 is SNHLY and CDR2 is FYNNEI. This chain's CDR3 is CASSRTGTQPGGNTIYF. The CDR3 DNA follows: TGTGCCAGCAGTCGAACCGGGACTCAGCCAGGAGGAAACACCATATATTTT.

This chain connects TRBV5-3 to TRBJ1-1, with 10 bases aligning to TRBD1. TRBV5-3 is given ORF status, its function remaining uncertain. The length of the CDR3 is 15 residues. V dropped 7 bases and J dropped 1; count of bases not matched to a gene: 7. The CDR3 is CARGTDRGTNTEAFF. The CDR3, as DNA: TGTGCCAGAGGTACGGACAGGGGGACGAACACTGAAGCTTTCTTT.

The CDR3 reads CASSGLAGVLETQYF. The CDR3 region has the DNA TGTGCCAGCAGCGGACTAGCGGGAGTTTTGGAGACCCAGTACTTC. This chain joins TRBV11-1 and TRBJ2-5, with 13 bases matching TRBD2. From germline, CDR1 is SGHAT and CDR2 FQDESV (reference sequence). With V trimmed by 5 bases and J by 5 bases, 5 bases remained unmatched. CDR3 length: 15 amino acids.

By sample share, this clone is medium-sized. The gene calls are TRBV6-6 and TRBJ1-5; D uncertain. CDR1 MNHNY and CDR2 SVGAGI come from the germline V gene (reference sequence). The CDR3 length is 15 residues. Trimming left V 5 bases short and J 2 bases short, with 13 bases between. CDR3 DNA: TGTGCCAGCAGTACCGACGGAGACCGCAATCAGCCCCAGCATTTT. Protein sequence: CASSTDGDRNQPQHF.